This T cell receptor beta chain was identified in a study of shared clonotypes between healthy human individuals (dated by TCRdb to 2020 to 2021). Concerning the study at large: The cohort comprised a couple of women and three men aged 18 to 49 years. For each donor, CD4 naive and CD4 memory were each given three plates, CD8 naive was given two plates, and CD8 memory was given one plate. Blood TCR repertoires of 5 or 6 healthy adults were deeply sequenced to estimate repertoire size and the extent of clonotype sharing between individuals. Different laboratories and diverse techniques were used to prepare libraries and sequence TCR repertoires, to increase sequencing depth and limit assay-specific biases. Between about 0.9 and 10 billion PBMCs per donor were obtained by leukapheresis.

The germline ends are 6 bases apart after V is trimmed by 4 bases and J by 2 bases. As encoded in the germline V gene, CDR1 is SGHRS while CDR2 is YFSETQ. The cysteine opens and the phenylalanine closes a CDR3 of 12 amino acids. Of the read, only the CDR3 DNA is kept; its 36 bases are in frame from base 1. Healthy HIV-negative adults with no recently reported acute infections or vaccinations were included as donors. Only Caucasian adults living in Nashville, Tennessee, USA were represented among the donors. CD4+ T cells were enriched by magnetic negative selection, after which naive cells were positively selected on CD45RA and the negative fraction was taken as the memory subset. Blood was obtained by leukapheresis, after which PBMCs were separated by Ficoll-Histopaque density gradient centrifugation and cryopreserved in liquid nitrogen vapor phase. Purity and quantity of every magnetically sorted T cell population were checked by analytical flow cytometry. Genomic DNA was isolated from every sorted fraction and measured by UV absorbance on a Nanodrop 2000c.

Using the deep immunoSEQ assay, multiplex PCR amplified TCR CDR3 regions from genomic DNA. Extracted genomic DNA from each cell subset was spread evenly across all wells of several immunoSEQ 96-well plates, with each plate serving as a replicate. For sorted subsets, about 0.2 ug genomic DNA, equal to tens of thousands of T cell genomes, was loaded into each replicate PCR. The purified libraries were quantified using a Qubit 3.0 fluorometer, sized with a Bioanalyzer 2100, and then quantified again using the KAPA Library Quantification kit. Every immunoSEQ 96-well plate was sequenced on a dedicated single-read 150-cycle Illumina NextSeq 550 flow cell. The authors' analysis ran thus. Because the immunoSEQ output included only junctional sequences and no quality scores, the filtering could not be the same as the filtering used for full-length reads. Sequences were annotated with PyIR, a Python wrapper for IgBLAST v1.9, and V/J genes and CDR3 were assigned using IMGT germline references. Reads with weak V/J assignments (E-value above 1e-6), missing CDR3, stop codons, out-of-frame junctions, or ambiguous translated residues were removed. V3J clonotypes were defined as sequences sharing the same inferred V gene, J gene, and CDR3 amino acid sequence. Percentage overlap between repertoires was computed as shared unique clonotypes divided by the size of the smaller repertoire. Richness of each repertoire was evaluated using RTK rarefaction, the Chao1 estimator, and Recon v2.1 estimates of unobserved clonotypes. For all TCRbeta clonotypes obtained by the gDNA method from several donors, generation probabilities were computed with OLGA. Sourced from immuneACCESS, this table was stored by TCRdb with only in-frame sequences that have V and J called. A share of the clones is absent; for the studies checked, an unresolved V gene accounts for under half, and the remainder has no known explanation. D and trimming come from the DNA, and the V and J calls and clone size come from that table. Counted in this sample were about 1 million clones; around 78% of them appeared once. The leading ten clones occupy under 0.65% of the sample.

The investigation overall reported the following: Based on pairwise subsampling, the degree of clonotype sharing among donors was expected to be affected by sequencing depth. Incomplete sequencing was indicated by rarefaction of sorted-subset datasets, despite the large sequencing depth. Naive subsets generally had larger estimated clonotype richness than memory subsets did. Across a few donors, around 5% of naive CD4, roughly 3.5% of naive CD8, roughly 2.2% of memory CD4, and approximately 0.4% of memory CD8 clonotypes were shared. Sampling was restricted to blood, and TCR repertoires in tissues likely differ from the TCR repertoires found in blood. Compared with non-shared clonotypes, the clonotypes found in all four sorted-subset donors had higher generation probabilities. Because the study included only a small number of donors, the genetic and exposure-history diversity represented was limited.

For this clone: There is no known antigen for this receptor. No quality values exist for individual bases; no much larger clone is one base distant.

The sample was memory CD4+ T cells from PBMCs. Per the publication, the cell subset or site label means: CD45RA-negative fraction. This chain is built from TRBV5-1 and TRBJ2-5; the D gene remains uncertain. This sequence originates from a man between 18 and 29 years old in good health. Some clones in this sample may be carry-over from other donors' samples. CDR3 sequence: CASSTRQETQYF. Here is the DNA: TGCGCCAGCAGCACCAGACAAGAGACCCAGTACTTC.